The next 13 T cell receptor beta chains were all read from a single sample in a study of OX40 agonist ivuxolimab in advanced cancers. Profiled with immunoSEQ multiplex PCR; TCRdb holds only in-frame clones, not every one. The sample has roughly 35,000 clones, 81% seen once; the top ten hold about a fifth. Sample: CD4+ or CD8+ T cells sorted from blood, taken in a trial of the OX40 agonist ivuxolimab. These receptors were collected from an adult with an advanced solid tumor such as melanoma, head and neck, liver or kidney cancer.

The chain links TRBV18 to TRBJ1-2, with D perhaps TRBD1 (5 bases). Germline V gene sequence: CDR1 KGHSH, CDR2 LQKENI. Between the trimmed V and J ends, which lost 3 bases and 5 bases, there was a span of 19 bases. This CDR3 has 16 residues. CDR3 bases: TGTGCCAGCTCACCCGGGACCGCCACCGCTAGGTATGGCTACACCTTC. Protein product: CASSPGTATARYGYTF.

V and J are TRBV7-6 and TRBJ1-4; TRBD1 matches at 8 bases. The CDR3 is 15 residues long. CDR1 SGHVS and CDR2 FNYEAQ come from the germline V gene. V gave up 5 bases and J gave up 6 bases; unmatched junction bases: 8. The CDR3 region is CASSPRTGLDEKLFF. The CDR3 DNA is TGTGCCAGCAGCCCCCGGACAGGGCTGGATGAAAAACTGTTTTTT.

J is TRBJ2-2 and V is TRBV5-1; 8 nucleotides align to TRBD2. V lost 1 base to trimming and J lost 7 bases; unmatched junction nucleotides: 12. The CDR3 is 17 amino acids. Germline-derived CDR1 and CDR2 are SGHRS and YFSETQ. Here the CDR3 DNA reads TGCGCCAGCAGCTTGAGCGGCGATAGCGGGATGGGCGGGGAGCTGTTTTTT. Its translation: CASSLSGDSGMGGELFF.

The chain links TRBV6-5 to TRBJ1-2; TRBD1 might be the D (5 bases). The CDR3 is 12 amino acids. From germline, CDR1 is MNHEY and CDR2 SVGAGI. V gave up 2 bases and J gave up 8 bases, with 9 bases separating them. The CDR3 DNA follows: TGTGCCAGCAGTTACGTCGGGGCCGGCTACACCTTC. This translates into CASSYVGAGYTF.

The chain has TRBV6-5 and TRBJ1-1, with D possibly matching TRBD1 (5 bases). Trimming left V 6 bases short and J 1 base short, with 15 bases between. Germline CDR1 is MNHEY and CDR2 is SVGAGI. The CDR3 covers 15 residues. CDR3 in DNA: TGTGCCAGCAGCCTTACGAGACAGCGGAACACTGAAGCTTTCTTT. This translates into CASSLTRQRNTEAFF.

The chain joins TRBV6-5 to TRBJ1-2; D gene unclear. Germline CDR1 is MNHEY and CDR2 is SVGAGI. The CDR3 spans 12 residues. The V gene lost 5 bases and the J gene lost 7 bases, with 11 bases spanning the gap. CDR3 sequence (DNA): TGTGCCAGCAGTGAAGATTGGGGTGGCTACACCTTC. It specifies CASSEDWGGYTF.

The chain employs TRBV5-1 and TRBJ1-1, with TRBD1 identical over 9 bases. The germline gives CDR1 SGHRS, CDR2 YFSETQ. Trimming cost V 4 bases and J 4 bases; bases outside gene matches: 8. CDR3 size: 15 residues. The CDR3 nucleotides are TGCGCCAGCAGCGAAACAGGGGGCTTAGTCACTGAAGCTTTCTTT. Translated: CASSETGGLVTEAFF. Supplemented by reference TRBV5-1 and TRBJ1-1, the full variable domain reads KAGVTQTPRYLIKTRGQQVTLSCSPISGHRSVSWYQQTPGQGLQFLFEYFSETQRNKGNFPGRFSGRQFSNSRSEMNVSTLELGDSALYLCASSETGGLVTEAFFGQGTRLTVV.

The chain has TRBV23-1 and TRBJ2-7, with 8 bases lining up with TRBD1. TRBV23-1 is labeled an ORF, and its function is uncertain. V was pared by 4 bases and J by 6 bases, with 8 bases of the junction left unmatched. The CDR3 totals 14 residues. CDR3 in amino acids: CASSPPGQVSEQYF. Written as DNA, the CDR3 is TGCGCCAGCAGTCCCCCGGGACAGGTATCCGAGCAGTACTTC.

V gene TRBV10-3 combines with J gene TRBJ2-7, with a possible D match to TRBD1 (5 bases). Per germline, CDR1 ENHRY and CDR2 SYGVKD. This CDR3 has 13 residues. Trimming removed 4 bases from V and 2 bases from J, with 9 bases in between. The CDR3 DNA reads as TGTGCCATCAGTGCGACAGCTACCTACGAGCAGTACTTC. Protein sequence: CAISATATYEQYF.

The chain joins TRBV6-5 to TRBJ2-7, with D maybe TRBD1 (6 bases). Germline V gives CDR1 MNHEY, CDR2 SVGAGI. This CDR3 comprises 15 residues. V lost 0 bases and J 1 base, leaving 10 bases between the germline ends. CDR3 loop: CASSYSITGSYEQYF. CDR3 coding DNA: TGTGCCAGCAGTTACTCTATTACAGGGTCCTACGAGCAGTACTTC.

This chain uses TRBV28 with TRBJ1-5; no clear D. This CDR3 has 15 amino acids. Per the germline V gene, CDR1 is MDHEN and CDR2 is SYDVKM. The V end was cut by 6 bases, the J end by 4 bases, with 16 bases between. In DNA form, the CDR3 reads TGTGCCAGCAGCCTGCGTCTGGGCTTTAATCAGCCCCAGCATTTT. Its translation: CASSLRLGFNQPQHF.

This chain uses TRBV19 with TRBJ2-7; 9 bases are shared with TRBD1. V was clipped by 10 bases and J by 5 bases; unmatched bases: 12. CDR1 LNHDA and CDR2 SQIVND come from the germline V gene (reference sequence). The CDR3 runs 14 residues. CDR3 residues: CATRGGTGPDEQYF. The CDR3 region has the DNA TGTGCCACCAGGGGAGGGACAGGGCCCGACGAGCAGTACTTC.

The chain joins TRBV7-9 to TRBJ2-5; 7 nucleotides align to TRBD1. Germline V gene data show CDR1 as SEHNR and CDR2 as FQNEAQ (reference sequence). The CDR3 runs 14 residues. With 1 base clipped from V and 5 bases from J, the junction kept 4 bases outside the gene matches. CDR3 in amino acids: CASSLGQGLETQYF. The CDR3 region has the DNA TGTGCCAGCAGCTTAGGACAGGGTTTGGAGACCCAGTACTTC.